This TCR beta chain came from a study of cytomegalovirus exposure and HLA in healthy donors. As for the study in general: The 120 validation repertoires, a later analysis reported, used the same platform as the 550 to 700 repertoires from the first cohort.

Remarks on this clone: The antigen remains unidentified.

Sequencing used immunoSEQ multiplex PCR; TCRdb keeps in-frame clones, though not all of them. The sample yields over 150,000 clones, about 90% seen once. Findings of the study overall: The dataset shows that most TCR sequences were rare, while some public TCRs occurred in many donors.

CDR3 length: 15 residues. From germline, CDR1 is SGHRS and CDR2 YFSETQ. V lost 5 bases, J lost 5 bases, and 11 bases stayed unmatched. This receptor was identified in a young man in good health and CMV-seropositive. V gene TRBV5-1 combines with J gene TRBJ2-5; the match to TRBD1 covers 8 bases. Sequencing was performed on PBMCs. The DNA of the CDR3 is TGCGCCAGCAGTTTGACAGGGGACCTCGCGGAGACCCAGTACTTC. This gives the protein CASSLTGDLAETQYF.